Listed below are T cell receptor beta chains from one sample, sequenced in a study of PD-1 blockade in classical Hodgkin lymphoma. The data were produced by immunoSEQ multiplex PCR, yet TCRdb's version contains in-frame clones alone and is incomplete. This sample has around 40,000 clones; around 80% occur once, and the top ten carry around 10%. This sample comprised peripheral blood mononuclear cells (PBMCs), obtained before the fourth cycle of nivolumab. These receptor sequences come from a human donor with classical Hodgkin lymphoma. Both conserved end residues are part of each CDR3. Each record gives: J gene, V gene, D gene, CDR3 protein. The D gene is left open where the match is weak.

J: TRBJ2-1
V: TRBV11-1
D: TRBD1
CDR3: CASSSQGALTQFF

J: TRBJ1-2
V: TRBV25-1
D: NA
CDR3: CASSRAGDYGYTF

J: TRBJ1-2
V: TRBV7-9
D: TRBD1
CDR3: CASSFDRAYGYTF

J: TRBJ1-2
V: TRBV7-9
D: TRBD1
CDR3: CASNLDRAQSGYTF

J: TRBJ1-1
V: TRBV2
D: NA
CDR3: CASPGGRGARTEAFF

J: TRBJ2-5
V: TRBV13
D: NA
CDR3: CASSSQGWKQETQYF

J: TRBJ1-1
V: TRBV14
D: NA
CDR3: CASSGRLGLTEAFF

J: TRBJ2-5
V: TRBV10-3
D: NA
CDR3: CAISEGRGRETQYF

J: TRBJ2-7
V: TRBV4-3
D: NA
CDR3: CASSQDRDYEQYF

J: TRBJ2-7
V: TRBV9
D: TRBD1
CDR3: CASSRRSTGTGDNYEQYF

J: TRBJ2-5
V: TRBV7-9
D: NA
CDR3: CASSPSVGQRKETQYF

J: TRBJ2-3
V: TRBV5-6
D: NA
CDR3: CASSSTLGADTQYF

J: TRBJ2-2
V: TRBV28
D: TRBD1
CDR3: CASSYRQGANTGELFF

J: TRBJ1-2
V: TRBV30
D: NA
CDR3: CAWSPPGLINYGYTF

J: TRBJ2-7
V: TRBV29-1
D: TRBD1
CDR3: CSGGTGVYEQYF

J: TRBJ2-3
V: TRBV9
D: TRBD2
CDR3: CASSVGGTSGGDTQYF

J: TRBJ2-1
V: TRBV11-2
D: TRBD1
CDR3: CASSLGTGALSYNEQFF

J: TRBJ1-1
V: TRBV5-6
D: NA
CDR3: CASSLGTVNTEAFF

J: TRBJ2-5
V: TRBV4-2
D: NA
CDR3: CASSQTGPQETQYF

J: TRBJ2-5
V: TRBV28
D: TRBD2
CDR3: CASSPSSGGPQETQYF

J: TRBJ1-5
V: TRBV5-8
D: TRBD1
CDR3: CASSLGTGARKPQHF

J: TRBJ2-5
V: TRBV7-6
D: TRBD1
CDR3: CASSLGLGQEGLETQYF

J: TRBJ1-2
V: TRBV6-5
D: TRBD1
CDR3: CASRRGRDYGYTF

J: TRBJ2-5
V: TRBV29-1
D: TRBD2
CDR3: CSVEAGLAGARAQYF

J: TRBJ2-2
V: TRBV9
D: NA
CDR3: CASSVQGSLGELFF

J: TRBJ2-3
V: TRBV6-1
D: TRBD2
CDR3: CASSVVVAGVADTQYF

J: TRBJ2-7
V: TRBV7-2
D: NA
CDR3: CASSWGVFYEQYF

J: TRBJ1-2
V: TRBV4-3
D: NA
CDR3: CASSQDYGALYGYTF

J: TRBJ1-2
V: TRBV4-2
D: NA
CDR3: CASSQTTPIGRYGYTF

J: TRBJ2-1
V: TRBV30
D: NA
CDR3: CAWSAVRQFF

J: TRBJ2-1
V: TRBV7-9
D: NA
CDR3: CASSQQGISVHEQFF

J: TRBJ1-1
V: TRBV29-1
D: TRBD1
CDR3: CSVDRTGGGEAFF

J: TRBJ1-2
V: TRBV5-1
D: TRBD1
CDR3: CASSLVPGTGVDSGYTF

J: TRBJ2-3
V: TRBV5-8
D: TRBD1
CDR3: CASSLQGGIDTQYF

J: TRBJ1-6
V: TRBV6-6
D: NA
CDR3: CASSYGPVDNSPLHF

J: TRBJ2-3
V: TRBV6-5
D: NA
CDR3: CASSLGGGWGDTQYF

J: TRBJ2-2
V: TRBV5-1
D: NA
CDR3: CASSELITGELFF

J: TRBJ1-1
V: TRBV5-1
D: TRBD1
CDR3: CASSWGQGGVTEAFF

J: TRBJ2-7
V: TRBV2
D: TRBD2
CDR3: CASFKSSGGPSYEQYF

J: TRBJ1-5
V: TRBV6-6
D: NA
CDR3: CASSLRENQPQHF

J: TRBJ1-4
V: TRBV5-1
D: NA
CDR3: CASSRGGSEKLFF

J: TRBJ2-7
V: TRBV7-2
D: NA
CDR3: CASNLQGGYYEQYF

J: TRBJ2-3
V: TRBV4-2
D: NA
CDR3: CASSQLHRGGVPQYF